The clone carrying this T cell receptor (beta chain) was seen more than once but under ten times. Its antigen remains unidentified. The sample belongs to a study of T cell responses to AZD1222 COVID-19 vaccine. Study observations and caveats: Seropositive AZD1222 recipients at baseline numbered only five or six. As reported, nearly half of all spike-specific TCRs target variant regions that are unmutated. CD4 TCRs linked to vaccination spanned spike, dominating at 160-218 and 743-854.

The V end was cut by 2 bases, the J end by 4 bases, with 3 bases between. Per the germline V gene, CDR1 is SGHTA and CDR2 is FQGNSA. This CDR3 is built from 11 residues. Analyses pooled second doses at about 4 or about 12 weeks. Sequenced by immunoSEQ multiplex PCR; TCRdb stores in-frame clones only, minus some. Altogether over 95,000 clones are present, about nine tenths being singletons, with the ten largest covering around a sixth. V and J are TRBV7-2 and TRBJ2-7, with D hard to call. The sequencing used peripheral blood, collected 28 days after the second AZD1222 dose. The sequence was obtained from an adult who received the AZD1222 COVID-19 vaccine. Here the CDR3 DNA reads TGTGCCAGCAGCTTAATATACGAGCAGTACTTC. The encoded protein is CASSLIYEQYF.